The 21 T cell receptor beta chains in this list originate from one sample, sequenced in a study of glioma-infiltrating T cells. Using RNA template, CDR3s of TCR alpha and beta were amplified with iRepertoire arm-PCR. TCRdb independently ran MiXCR on the multiplex PCR reads; one entry per CDR3 protein. The sample includes 150,000 to 200,000 distinct CDR3 sequences, roughly a third of them seen just once. Material: glioma tissue, nonneoplastic brain tissue, or PBMCs (not recorded which). The origin of the receptors is a human donor with low-grade glioma or glioblastoma, undergoing nonglioma brain surgery, or in good health (not recorded which).

This clonotype was seen only a few times. V gene TRBV30 combines with J gene TRBJ2-5; maybe TRBD1 (6 bases). Trimming left V 3 bases short and J 2 bases short, with 16 bases between. The CDR3 totals 15 residues. The germline gives CDR1 GTSNPN, CDR2 SVGIG (reference sequence). The CDR3 DNA reads TGTGCCTGGAGCACTCGCCGGGACACTCAAGAGACCCAGTACTTC. Translating gives CAWSTRRDTQETQYF.

This clonotype was recorded many times. The chain recombines TRBV2 with TRBJ2-1; D is uncertain. Germline loops: CDR1 SNHLY, CDR2 FYNNEI. The CDR3 loop spans 14 amino acids. With 3 bases removed from V and 3 bases from J, the gap between germline ends came to 9 bases. The CDR3 reads CASSELRNYNEQFF. CDR3 bases: TGTGCCAGCAGTGAGTTACGGAACTACAATGAGCAGTTCTTC.

This clonotype showed up just once. Given a much more abundant clone one base away, this may be a read error. This chain joins TRBV4-3 and TRBJ2-3; no definite D call. The CDR3 has 14 residues. Germline-derived CDR1 and CDR2 are LGHNA and YSLEER. CDR3 protein: CASSQAPYTDTEYF. In nucleotides, the CDR3 is TGCGCCAGCAGCCAAGCCCCCTACACAGATACGGAGTATTTT.

The chain carries TRBV7-2 and TRBJ2-1, with 8 bases matching TRBD2. Germline CDR1 and CDR2: SGHTA and FQGNSA. The CDR3 totals 14 residues. After removal of 5 bases from V and 13 bases from J, the junction contained 13 bases not matched to a gene. The CDR3 region is CASSLRISGEEQFF. DNA of the CDR3: TGTGCCAGCAGCCTAAGGATTAGCGGGGAAGAACAGTTCTTC. Drawing the rest from reference TRBV7-2 and TRBJ2-1, the complete variable domain is GAGVSQSPSNKVTEKGKDVELRCDPISGHTALYWYRQSLGQGLEFLIYFQGNSAPDKSGLPSDRFSAERTGGSVSTLTIQRTQQEDSAVYLCASSLRISGEEQFFGPGTRLTVL.

This clonotype was observed many times. This sequence joins TRBV24-1 and TRBJ2-7; D is undetermined. Germline loops: CDR1 KGHDR, CDR2 SFDVKD. V was trimmed by 5 bases and J by 6 bases, leaving 10 bases between them. The CDR3 consists of 12 residues. The CDR3 here is CATSAETSEQYF. CDR3 DNA sequence: TGTGCCACCAGTGCCGAAACCTCCGAGCAGTACTTC.

This clonotype came up a few times. The chain carries TRBV4-3 and TRBJ2-1; D not resolved. V dropped 0 bases and J dropped 2 bases, with 14 bases sitting between them. The V gene's germline CDR1 is LGHNA and CDR2 YSLEER. The CDR3 extends over 17 amino acids. CDR3 protein: CASSQDSPRGPYNEQFF. Here the CDR3 DNA reads TGCGCCAGCAGCCAAGATTCGCCGAGAGGTCCCTACAATGAGCAGTTCTTC.

This clonotype came up a few times. This chain uses TRBV4-2 with TRBJ2-1; TRBD2 matches at 8 bases. The length of the CDR3 is 16 residues. Germline CDR1 LGHNA, CDR2 YNFKEQ. V lost 2 bases to trimming and J lost 7 bases; unmatched junction nucleotides: 10. The CDR3 DNA reads TGTGCCAGCAGCCAACCGGGACTAGTAGCCTTAAATGAGCAGTTCTTC. It codes for CASSQPGLVALNEQFF.

This clonotype was counted ten times or more. V and J are TRBV29-1 and TRBJ1-1; 7 bases match TRBD1. V lost 4 bases to trimming and J lost 2 bases; unmatched junction nucleotides: 10. The CDR3 runs to 15 residues. Germline CDR1 SQVTM, CDR2 ANQGSEA. CDR3 in amino acids: CSVGPPGQANTEAFF. The CDR3 bases are TGCAGCGTTGGACCCCCCGGACAGGCCAACACTGAAGCTTTCTTT.

This clonotype was recorded at least ten times. This rearrangement joins TRBV20-1 to TRBJ2-1; tentatively, D is TRBD1 or TRBD2 (5 bases each). CDR3 length: 13 amino acids. The V gene lost 6 bases and the J gene lost 10 bases, with 19 bases spanning the gap. Germline CDR1 DFQATT, CDR2 SNEGSKA (reference sequence). CDR3 coding DNA: TGCAGTGCCACACCACTAGGTCAGGGAGAGCAGTTCTTC. Translating gives CSATPLGQGEQFF.

In this sample, this clonotype turned up many times. The V call is TRBV28, the J call TRBJ1-4; 7 nucleotides align to TRBD1. With V trimmed by 5 bases and J by 4 bases, 7 bases remained unmatched. The V gene's germline CDR1 is MDHEN and CDR2 SYDVKM. This CDR3 is 15 amino acids long. CDR3 bases: TGTGCCAGCAGTCCCGGGACAGCCGTTAATGAAAAACTGTTTTTT. As protein: CASSPGTAVNEKLFF.

The genes are TRBV12-3 or TRBV12-4 and TRBJ2-7; 8 bases are a match to TRBD2. CDR3 length: 15 amino acids. V dropped 4 bases and J dropped 4; count of bases not matched to a gene: 9. CDR3 sequence reads: CASSSTGTRSYEQYF. The CDR3 region has the DNA TGTGCCAGCAGTTCAACCGGGACTAGATCATACGAGCAGTACTTC.

Comment on this clonotype: A much larger clonotype is one base distant, so this may be a read error. The J gene is TRBJ1-1, the V gene TRBV5-1, with D possibly being TRBD1 (5 bases). The CDR3 sequence is 14 residues long. Between the trimmed V and J ends, which lost 1 base and 5 bases, there was a span of 12 bases. Germline assignment: CDR1 SGHRS and CDR2 YFSETQ. CDR3 nucleotides: TGCGCCAGCAGCTTGAGACAGCAGAAAACTGAAGCTTTCTTT. Protein product: CASSLRQQKTEAFF.

This clonotype was seen many times. V is TRBV20-1 and J is TRBJ2-5, with 13 nucleotides matching TRBD2. The CDR3 spans 17 residues. The V segment lost 5 bases and the J segment 1 base; nucleotides outside the gene matches: 10. Germline V CDR1 and CDR2: DFQATT, SNEGSKA (reference sequence). This CDR3 reads CSAPGLAGVGFQETQYF. In DNA form, the CDR3 reads TGCAGTGCTCCAGGACTAGCGGGAGTGGGGTTCCAAGAGACCCAGTACTTC.

The J gene is TRBJ1-2, the V gene TRBV11-1, with D tentatively TRBD1 (5 bases). The CDR3 sequence is 14 residues long. The ends were cut back, 3 bases at V and 7 bases at J, with 15 bases in the middle. Germline-derived CDR1 and CDR2 are SGHAT and FQDESV (reference sequence). The CDR3, as DNA: TGTGCCAGCAGCTTGGACCGGGACGTAGGTGGCTACACCTTC. Encoded protein: CASSLDRDVGGYTF.

V and J are TRBV11-1 and TRBJ2-7; TRBD2 matches 10 bases. The CDR3 loop spans 16 amino acids. V was clipped by 7 bases and J by 1 base; unmatched bases: 10. Germline V gene lookup returns CDR1 SGHAT and CDR2 FQDESV (reference sequence). The CDR3 nucleotides are TGTGCCAGCACCCCGACAAAGACTAGCGGGTCCTACGAGCAGTACTTC. It specifies CASTPTKTSGSYEQYF. The variable domain in full, completed from reference TRBV11-1 and TRBJ2-7, reads EAEVAQSPRYKITEKSQAVAFWCDPISGHATLYWYRQILGQGPELLVQFQDESVVDDSQLPKDRFSAERLKGVDSTLKIQPAELGDSAMYLCASTPTKTSGSYEQYFGPGTRLTVT.

The rearrangement links TRBV4-2 to TRBJ2-7, with D tentatively TRBD1 (5 bases). V gave up 4 bases and J gave up 2 bases, with 18 bases separating them. CDR3 length: 16 amino acids. Germline lookup yields CDR1 LGHNA and CDR2 YNFKEQ. The CDR3 reads CASSPYKQETTYEQYF. In DNA form, the CDR3 reads TGTGCCAGCAGCCCGTATAAACAGGAAACCACCTACGAGCAGTACTTC.

A note on this clonotype: No DNA is shown, since the ends of the CDR3 on it are uncertain; the CDR3 is the one TCRdb lists. The chain has TRBV7-5 and TRBJ1-5. TRBV7-5 represents a pseudogene. The CDR3 numbers 17 amino acids, ends counted. CDR3 protein: CISVPEAYRNSNQPQHF.

This clonotype appeared many times. V and J are TRBV18 and TRBJ2-5; 11 bases line up with TRBD2. This CDR3 is 16 amino acids long. Looked up from germline, CDR1 is KGHSH and CDR2 is LQKENI. J gave up 1 base and V 0 bases, and 1 base lay outside the gene matches. The CDR3 loop is CASSPPLAGGQETQYF. As DNA, the CDR3 is TGTGCCAGCTCACCACCTCTAGCGGGAGGCCAAGAGACCCAGTACTTC.

This clonotype came up a few times. The V and J genes are TRBV9 and TRBJ2-1, with a tentative D call TRBD2 (6 bases). The CDR3 consists of 17 residues. V was trimmed by 0 bases and J by 0 bases, leaving 13 bases between them. Germline CDR1 is SGDLS and CDR2 is YYNGEE. Written as DNA, the CDR3 is TGTGCCAGCAGCGTAGGGGTAGCGGCGAGCTCCTACAATGAGCAGTTCTTC. Translating gives CASSVGVAASSYNEQFF.

This clonotype was seen ten or more times. The genes are TRBV6-2 or TRBV6-3 and TRBJ2-2, with 9 bases lining up with TRBD2. The CDR3 is 17 residues long. The V gene end was trimmed by 5 bases and the J gene end by 5 bases; junction bases not matched to a gene: 12. Germline V gene lookup returns CDR1 MNHEY and CDR2 SVGEGT. CDR3 in amino acids: CASSTLAGDVLTGELFF. The CDR3 bases are TGTGCCAGCAGTACTTTAGCGGGAGATGTTTTGACCGGGGAGCTGTTTTTT.

J is TRBJ2-1 and V is TRBV15, with a weak D call TRBD1 (6 bases). Germline V gives CDR1 LNHNV, CDR2 YYDKDF (reference sequence). CDR3 length equals 11 residues. V was cut by 4 bases and J by 9 bases, with 7 bases left in between. For the CDR3, the DNA is TGTGCCACCAGCACAGGGGTTGAGCAGTTCTTC. Translation gives CATSTGVEQFF.